There are a few counts of the clone carrying this T cell receptor beta chain. The antigen is not known. This CDR3 has 14 residues. The germline V and J ends were trimmed by 6 bases and 0 bases, with 8 bases remaining between them. Per germline, CDR1 SGHVS and CDR2 FNYEAQ. TCRdb analysed the RT-PCR reads with MiXCR anew, one entry per CDR3 protein. The sample lists about 830,000 distinct CDR3 sequences, roughly 18% seen once, with approximately 11% in the top ten. These data originate in a study of response to subunit inactivated influenza vaccine. Overall study results and limits: The authors proposed limited new T cell recruitment per seasonal influenza vaccination.

The origin of this receptor is a man aged 45 to 65 who received an inactivated influenza vaccine. The source was PBMCs from blood, collected approximately 5 days after vaccination. V and J are TRBV7-6 and TRBJ2-2; D unclear. CDR3 sequence (DNA): TGTGCCAGCAGTAGCAACACGAACACCGGGGAGCTGTTTTTT. Translating it yields CASSSNTNTGELFF.